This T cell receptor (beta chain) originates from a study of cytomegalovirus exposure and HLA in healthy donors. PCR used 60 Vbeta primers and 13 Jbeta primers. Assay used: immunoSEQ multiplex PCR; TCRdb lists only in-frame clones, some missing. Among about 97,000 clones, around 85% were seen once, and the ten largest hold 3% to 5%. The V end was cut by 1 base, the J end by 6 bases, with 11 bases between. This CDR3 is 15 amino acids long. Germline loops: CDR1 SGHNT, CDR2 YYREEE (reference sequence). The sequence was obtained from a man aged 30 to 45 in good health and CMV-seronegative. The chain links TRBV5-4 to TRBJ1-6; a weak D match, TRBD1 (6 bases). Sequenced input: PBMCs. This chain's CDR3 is CASSLRGFGNSPLHF. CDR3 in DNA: TGTGCCAGCAGCTTGAGGGGGTTTGGTAATTCACCCCTCCACTTT.